This T cell receptor beta chain comes out of a study of blood T cell repertoires in COVID-19. Study-level background: Acute and convalescent COVID-19 specimens originated in the United States, Italy and Spain. Nucleic acid was either cDNA or gDNA, and it came from T cells, B-cell-depleted T cells, or PBMCs.

As originally analysed: Amplified reference gene primers provided the basis for estimating nucleated cell counts. Sequencing used immunoSEQ multiplex PCR; TCRdb keeps in-frame clones, though not all of them. V, J and clone size are taken as reported in that table, and D and trimming were inferred from the DNA itself. Of about 110,000 clones in the sample, about four fifths were seen once. The CDR3 totals 18 residues. J is TRBJ2-7 and V is TRBV21-1; the table calls TRBD1, which could not be checked here. TRBV21-1 is designated a pseudogene. The specimen was peripheral blood. This clonotype was sampled from a woman in her 70s with acute or convalescent COVID-19. CDR3 loop: CASSKLTEKQDRDYEQYV. The CDR3 coding sequence is TGTGCCAGCAGCAAACTAACAGAAAAACAGGACAGGGATTACGAGCAGTACGTC.